This TCR beta chain appears in the sequencing data of a study of blood T cells in healthy people across ages (dated by TCRdb to between 2015 and 2017). Regarding the research as a whole: In model experiments, template switching captured about one uniquely barcoded TCR beta cDNA molecule for every two T cells. To track age-related changes in TCR beta repertoire diversity, the study relied on deep sequencing normalized with unique cDNA molecular identifiers. The donors were divided into four age groups: young (average roughly 17 years), middle-aged (about 39), aged (approximately 62) and long-lived (roughly 82). To avoid experimental bias, donors of different ages were spread randomly across the sequencing lanes. For two donors (one aged 18 to 29 and one aged 80 or older), the study analyzed two additional independent replicas of 1 million unique cDNA reads from the same blood draw.

General findings and caveats noted by the study authors: As age increased, observed TCR beta diversity per million T cells dropped in a roughly linear way, and a significant reduction was already evident by age about 40. Donor CMV infection status was unknown, potentially confounding age-related changes in expanded clonotypes. Because profiling used bulk unsorted PBMCs, naive and antigen-experienced compartments could not be compared conclusively. The percentage of naive T cells measured by flow cytometry correlated strongly with observed TCR beta diversity. Estimates of total diversity based on one million sequenced T cells were regarded as lower bounds and as underestimates. The long-lived group showed more naive CD4+ T cells, fewer expanded clones and increased TCR diversity than the aged group, suggesting age selection.

Library preparation used 5' RACE. Sequencing relied on an Illumina HiSeq 2500. A second PCR of roughly 6 to 11 cycles was performed with a sample-barcoded 5' primer and a J-beta primer mix. A unique molecular identifier was introduced onto each TCR beta cDNA molecule by a template-switch 5' adaptor carrying 12 random nucleotides. Each sample yielded at least 3 million CDR3-containing paired-end reads. The Mint cDNA synthesis kit, primed by a TRBC-specific oligonucleotide, was used to synthesize first-strand cDNA from all RNA. After uracil-DNA glycosylase treatment, a first 18-cycle PCR used universal primers M1SS and BC2_uni_R on all cDNA. In the paper's pipeline: For normalization, 1 million high-quality reads were randomly selected from each sample, with every read carrying a distinct molecular identifier. Reads with shared molecular identifiers were discarded instead of being binned into consensus sequences. MiTCR, run with a Q25 quality threshold and the strictest error-elimination algorithm, handled CDR3 identification, clonotype clustering and error correction. A nonparametric unseen species model with Euler transformation was used to estimate lower-bound total TCR beta diversity. The raw public data were reprocessed by TCRdb itself: fastp quality trimming at Q25, MiXCR clonotype calling, in-frame beta chains only. Every CDR3 protein is listed once, alongside the most common genes and DNA of its rows. The V and J calls, along with clone size, are taken from TCRdb and not from the paper's own processing. A total of under 2,000,000 distinct CDR3 sequences appear in this sample, 49% of them only once. Of the sample, 2% to 2.5% is held by the ten largest clones.

With regard to this clonotype: Which antigen it targets is not known. The record has no base qualities; no much larger clone is one base away.

Including cysteine and phenylalanine, the CDR3 has 19 amino acids. The only DNA kept is the CDR3, 57 bases in frame from the first base. The V and J ends are trimmed by 5 bases and 2 bases, leaving 25 bases between them. CDR1 and CDR2, looked up from the germline V gene, are MDHEN and SYDVKM. The donors were a few dozen Caucasian individuals from Russia, aged 6 to 90 years, who were systemically healthy. Roughly 9.5 milliliters of peripheral blood were drawn from each donor into EDTA-treated Vacutainer tubes. Ficoll-Paque density-gradient centrifugation was used to isolate PBMCs, with at least 6 million per sample. Total RNA, at least 6 micrograms per sample, was extracted from PBMCs with Trizol reagent. Naive CD45RAhigh/CD27high T cell percentages were measured by flow cytometry on a PBMC aliquot from every donor.

This clonotype was obtained from a woman aged 40 to 50 in good health. Here the chain combines TRBV28 and TRBJ1-5, with TRBD1 perhaps the D gene, on 5 matching bases. The sequenced sample was blood. CDR3 region: CASSPLYGGGLQGNQPQHF. The sequence in DNA is TGTGCCAGCAGTCCTCTTTATGGGGGAGGTCTTCAGGGCAATCAGCCCCAGCATTTT.